What follows is one T cell receptor (beta chain) and its context. An end of the junction does not agree with germline; a read error may underlie this. This record belongs to a study of blood T cells in healthy people across ages. Whole-study context: About one barcoded beta molecule was captured per two T cells (by template switching).

The CDR3 is 16 residues long. CDR1 and CDR2 (germline): SGHVS, FQNEAQ. The second PCR ran roughly 7 to 11 cycles with a sample-barcoded 5' primer and J-beta primers. MiXCR, run by TCRdb on the 5' RACE reads, gives a single entry per CDR3 protein. Among about 640,000 distinct CDR3 sequences, around 31% were seen once, and the ten largest hold 15% to 19%. The chain employs TRBV7-8 and TRBJ2-1, with 8 bases that match TRBD2. Sequenced: blood. The receptor was derived from a woman older than 75 in good health. The DNA for the CDR3 is TGTGCCGGCAGCTTAGGCGGCGGGGGGTCTTCCAATGAGCAGTTCTTC. As protein: CAGSLGGGGSSNEQFF.